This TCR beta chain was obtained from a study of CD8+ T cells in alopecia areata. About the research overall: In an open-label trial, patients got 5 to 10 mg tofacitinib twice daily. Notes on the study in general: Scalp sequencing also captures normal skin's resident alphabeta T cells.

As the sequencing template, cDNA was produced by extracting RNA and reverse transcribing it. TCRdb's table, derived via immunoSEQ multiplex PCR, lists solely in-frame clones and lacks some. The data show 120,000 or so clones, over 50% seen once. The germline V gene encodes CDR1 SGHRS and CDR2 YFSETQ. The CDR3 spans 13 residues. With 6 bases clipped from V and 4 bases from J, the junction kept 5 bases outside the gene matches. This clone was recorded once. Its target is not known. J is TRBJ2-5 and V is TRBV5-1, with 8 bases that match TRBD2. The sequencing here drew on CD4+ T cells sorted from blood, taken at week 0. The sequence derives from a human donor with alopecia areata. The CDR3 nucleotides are TGCGCCAGCACCAGCGGGGGTGGAGAGACCCAGTACTTC. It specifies CASTSGGGETQYF.